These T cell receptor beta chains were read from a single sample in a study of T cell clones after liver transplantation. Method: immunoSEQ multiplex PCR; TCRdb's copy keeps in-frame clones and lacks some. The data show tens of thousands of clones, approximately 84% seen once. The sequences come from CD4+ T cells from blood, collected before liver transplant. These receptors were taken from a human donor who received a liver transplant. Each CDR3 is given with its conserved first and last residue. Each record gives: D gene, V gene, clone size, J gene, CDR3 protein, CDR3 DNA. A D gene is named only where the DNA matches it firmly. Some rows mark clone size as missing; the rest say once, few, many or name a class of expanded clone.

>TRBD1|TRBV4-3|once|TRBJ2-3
CASSQGAGTGSGTQYF
TGCGCCAGCAGCCAAGGCGCCGGGACAGGGAGCGGTACGCAGTATTTT
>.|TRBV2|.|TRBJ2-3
CASLVGTDTQYF
TGTGCCAGCCTTGTGGGCACAGATACGCAGTATTTT
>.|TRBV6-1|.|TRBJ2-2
CASSETVHGELFF
TGTGCCAGCAGCGAGACAGTCCACGGGGAGCTGTTTTTT
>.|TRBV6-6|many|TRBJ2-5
CASGGGTRETQYF
TGTGCCAGCGGGGGGGGCACCCGCGAGACCCAGTACTTC
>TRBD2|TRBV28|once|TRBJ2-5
CASSLGTSGKVETQYF
TGTGCCAGCAGTTTAGGGACTAGCGGGAAAGTTGAGACCCAGTACTTC
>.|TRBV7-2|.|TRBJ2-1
CASTAQGRHEQFF
TGTGCCAGCACCGCACAGGGGAGGCATGAGCAGTTCTTC
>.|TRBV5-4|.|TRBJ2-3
CASSLAGGDTQYF
TGTGCCAGCAGCTTGGCAGGCGGGGATACGCAGTATTTT
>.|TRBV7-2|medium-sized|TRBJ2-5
CASSLASAGAGETQYF
TGTGCCAGCAGCTTAGCGTCTGCGGGGGCAGGGGAGACCCAGTACTTC
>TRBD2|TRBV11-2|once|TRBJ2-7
CASSTGTSAYEQYF
TGTGCCAGCAGTACCGGGACTAGCGCATACGAGCAGTACTTC
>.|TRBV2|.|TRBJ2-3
CASSEASIGLSTDTQYF
TGTGCCAGCAGTGAAGCGAGTATAGGACTAAGCACAGATACGCAGTATTTT
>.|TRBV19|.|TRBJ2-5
CASSIRLQETQYF
TGTGCCAGTAGTATCCGTCTGCAAGAGACCCAGTACTTC
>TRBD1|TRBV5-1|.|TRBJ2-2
CASRPGTGGELFF
TGCGCCAGCCGTCCCGGGACAGGGGGGGAGCTGTTTTTT
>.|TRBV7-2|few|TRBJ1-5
CASSLKGGQPQHF
TGTGCCAGCAGCTTAAAGGGGGGCCAGCCCCAGCATTTT